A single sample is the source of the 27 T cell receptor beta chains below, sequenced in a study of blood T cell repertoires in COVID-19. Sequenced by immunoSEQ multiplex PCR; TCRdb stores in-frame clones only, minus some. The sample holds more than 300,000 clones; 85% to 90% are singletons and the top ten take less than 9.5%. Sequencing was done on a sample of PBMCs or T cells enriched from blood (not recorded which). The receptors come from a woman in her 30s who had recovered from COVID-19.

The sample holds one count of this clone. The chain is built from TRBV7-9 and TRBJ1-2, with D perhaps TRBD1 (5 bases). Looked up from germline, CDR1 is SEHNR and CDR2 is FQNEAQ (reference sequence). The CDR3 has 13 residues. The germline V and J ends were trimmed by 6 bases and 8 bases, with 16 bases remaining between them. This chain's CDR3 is CASSSQGVGGYTF. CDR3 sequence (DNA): TGTGCCAGCAGTTCCCAAGGGGTAGGAGGCTACACCTTC.

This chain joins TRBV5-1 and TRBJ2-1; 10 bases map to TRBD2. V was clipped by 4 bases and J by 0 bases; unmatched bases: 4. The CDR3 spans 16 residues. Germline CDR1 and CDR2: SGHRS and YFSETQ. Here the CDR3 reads CASSPRTSGSYNEQFF. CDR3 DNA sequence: TGCGCCAGCAGCCCCCGGACTAGCGGCTCCTACAATGAGCAGTTCTTC.

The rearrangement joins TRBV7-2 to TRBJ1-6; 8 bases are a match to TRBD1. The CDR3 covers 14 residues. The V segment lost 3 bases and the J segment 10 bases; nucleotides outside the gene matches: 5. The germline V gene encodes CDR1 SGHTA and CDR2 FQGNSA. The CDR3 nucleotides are TGTGCCAGCAGCTTCTTGGACAGGGACTCACCCCTCCACTTT. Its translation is CASSFLDRDSPLHF.

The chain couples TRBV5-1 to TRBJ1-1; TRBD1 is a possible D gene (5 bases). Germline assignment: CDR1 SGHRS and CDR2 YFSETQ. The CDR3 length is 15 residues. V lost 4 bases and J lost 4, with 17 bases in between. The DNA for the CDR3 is TGCGCCAGCAGCACAGGACCCTCGCGGGGCACTGAAGCTTTCTTT. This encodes CASSTGPSRGTEAFF.

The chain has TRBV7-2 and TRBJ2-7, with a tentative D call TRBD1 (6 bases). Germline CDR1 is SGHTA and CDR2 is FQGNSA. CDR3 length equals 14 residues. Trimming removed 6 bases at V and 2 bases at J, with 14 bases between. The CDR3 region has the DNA TGTGCCAGCAGTTTCCAGACAGGCCCCTACGAGCAGTACTTC. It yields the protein CASSFQTGPYEQYF. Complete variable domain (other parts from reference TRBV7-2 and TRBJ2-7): GAGVSQSPSNKVTEKGKDVELRCDPISGHTALYWYRQSLGQGLEFLIYFQGNSAPDKSGLPSDRFSAERTGGSVSTLTIQRTQQEDSAVYLCASSFQTGPYEQYFGPGTRLTVT.

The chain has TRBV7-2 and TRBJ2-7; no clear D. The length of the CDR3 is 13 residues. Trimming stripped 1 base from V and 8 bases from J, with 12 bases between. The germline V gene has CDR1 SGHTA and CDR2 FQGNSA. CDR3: CASSLGYRPQQYF. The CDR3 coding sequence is TGTGCCAGCAGCTTAGGGTACAGACCGCAGCAGTACTTC.

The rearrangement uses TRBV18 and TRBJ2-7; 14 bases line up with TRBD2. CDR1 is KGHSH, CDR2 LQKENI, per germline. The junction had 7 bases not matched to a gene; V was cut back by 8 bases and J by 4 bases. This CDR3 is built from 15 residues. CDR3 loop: CASLGTSGSVYEQYF. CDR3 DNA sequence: TGTGCCAGCCTCGGGACTAGCGGGAGTGTTTACGAGCAGTACTTC.

The CDR3 here is CATSTGGQETQYF. The CDR3 DNA reads as TGTGCCACCAGTACAGGGGGACAAGAGACCCAGTACTTC. The chain has TRBV15 and TRBJ2-5; 8 nucleotides agree with TRBD1. Germline trimming cut 6 bases from V and 2 bases from J; bases unmatched to any gene: 2. In germline, CDR1 is LNHNV, CDR2 YYDKDF (reference sequence). The CDR3 contains 13 residues.

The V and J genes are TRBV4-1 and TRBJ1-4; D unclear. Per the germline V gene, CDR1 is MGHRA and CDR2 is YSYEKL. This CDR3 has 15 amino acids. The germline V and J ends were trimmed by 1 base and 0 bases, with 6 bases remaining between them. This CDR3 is CASSQGPTTNEKLFF. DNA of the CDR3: TGCGCCAGCAGCCAAGGGCCGACAACTAATGAAAAACTGTTTTTT.

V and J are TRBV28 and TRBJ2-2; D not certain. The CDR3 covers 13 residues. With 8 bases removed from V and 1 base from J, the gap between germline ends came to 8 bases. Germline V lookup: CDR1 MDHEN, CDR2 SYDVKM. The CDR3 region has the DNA TGTGCCAGCTGCGTGGTGAACACCGGGGAGCTGTTTTTT. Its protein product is CASCVVNTGELFF.

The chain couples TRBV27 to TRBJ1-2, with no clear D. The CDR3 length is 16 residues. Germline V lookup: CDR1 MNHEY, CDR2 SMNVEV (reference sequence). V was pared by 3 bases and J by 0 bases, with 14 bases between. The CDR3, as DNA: TGTGCCAGCAGTTTCGGCGGAATCGAAGCTAACTATGGCTACACCTTC. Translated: CASSFGGIEANYGYTF.

CDR3 in DNA: TGTGCCAGCAGAACTAGCGGGAGCTACACTAGCACAGATACGCAGTATTTT. Its translation: CASRTSGSYTSTDTQYF. The chain is built from TRBV2 and TRBJ2-3, with 11 positions matching TRBD2. The CDR3 spans 17 residues. V was pared by 6 bases and J by 0 bases, with 8 bases of the junction left unmatched. Germline V gives CDR1 SNHLY, CDR2 FYNNEI.

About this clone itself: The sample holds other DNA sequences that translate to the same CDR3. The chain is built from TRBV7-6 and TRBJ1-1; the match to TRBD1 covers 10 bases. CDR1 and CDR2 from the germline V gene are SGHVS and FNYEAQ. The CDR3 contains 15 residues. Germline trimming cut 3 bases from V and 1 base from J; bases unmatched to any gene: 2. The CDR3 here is CASSLRTGGNTEAFF. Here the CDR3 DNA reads TGTGCCAGCAGCTTGCGGACAGGGGGGAACACTGAAGCTTTCTTT.

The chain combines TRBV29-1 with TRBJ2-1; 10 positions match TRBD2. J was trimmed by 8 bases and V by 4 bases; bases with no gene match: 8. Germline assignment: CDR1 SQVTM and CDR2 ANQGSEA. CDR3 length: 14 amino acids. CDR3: CSVGSSGSMDEQFF. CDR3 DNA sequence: TGCAGCGTTGGGTCTAGCGGGAGTATGGATGAGCAGTTCTTC.

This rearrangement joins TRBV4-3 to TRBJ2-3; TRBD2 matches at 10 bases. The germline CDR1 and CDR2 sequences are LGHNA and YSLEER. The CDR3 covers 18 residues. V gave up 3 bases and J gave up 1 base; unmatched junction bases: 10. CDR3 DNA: TGCGCCAGCAGCCAGTTTTTACTAGCGGGAAGGGGCACAGATACGCAGTATTTT. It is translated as CASSQFLLAGRGTDTQYF.

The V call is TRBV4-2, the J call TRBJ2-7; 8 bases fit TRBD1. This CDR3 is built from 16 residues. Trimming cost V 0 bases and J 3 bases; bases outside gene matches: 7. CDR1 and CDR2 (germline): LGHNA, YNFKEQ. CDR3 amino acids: CASSQDPNRGDYEQYF. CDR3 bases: TGTGCCAGCAGCCAAGACCCCAACAGGGGGGACTACGAGCAGTACTTC.

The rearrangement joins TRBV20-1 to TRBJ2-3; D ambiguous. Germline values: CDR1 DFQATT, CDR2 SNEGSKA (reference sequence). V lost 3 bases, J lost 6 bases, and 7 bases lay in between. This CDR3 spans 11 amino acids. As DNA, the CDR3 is TGCAGTGCTAGTAGTCGGGATACGCAGTATTTT. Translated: CSASSRDTQYF.

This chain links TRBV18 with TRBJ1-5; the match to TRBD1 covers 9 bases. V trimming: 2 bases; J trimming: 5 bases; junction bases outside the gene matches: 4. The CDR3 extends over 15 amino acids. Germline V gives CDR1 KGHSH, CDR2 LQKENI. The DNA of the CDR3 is TGTGCCAGCTCACCAGGGACAGGGAAGCATCAGCCCCAGCATTTT. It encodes CASSPGTGKHQPQHF.

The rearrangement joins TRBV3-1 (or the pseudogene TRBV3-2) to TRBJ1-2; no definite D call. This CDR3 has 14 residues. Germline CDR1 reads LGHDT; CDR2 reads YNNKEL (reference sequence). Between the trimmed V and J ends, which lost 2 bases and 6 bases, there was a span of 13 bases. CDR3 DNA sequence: TGTGCCAGCAGCCAAAGCGAGGTGGTTGATGGCTACACCTTC. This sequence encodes CASSQSEVVDGYTF.

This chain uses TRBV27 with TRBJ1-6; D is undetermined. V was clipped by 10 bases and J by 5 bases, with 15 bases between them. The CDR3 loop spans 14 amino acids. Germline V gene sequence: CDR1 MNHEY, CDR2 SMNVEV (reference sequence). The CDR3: CATSPVRNNSPLHF. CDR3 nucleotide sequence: TGTGCCACATCCCCGGTCAGGAATAATTCACCCCTCCACTTT.

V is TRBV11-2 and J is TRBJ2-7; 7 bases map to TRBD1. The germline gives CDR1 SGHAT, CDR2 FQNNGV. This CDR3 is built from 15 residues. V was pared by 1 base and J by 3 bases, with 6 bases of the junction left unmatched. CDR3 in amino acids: CASSLAGDSYYEQYF. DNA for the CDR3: TGTGCCAGCAGCTTAGCCGGGGACAGCTACTACGAGCAGTACTTC. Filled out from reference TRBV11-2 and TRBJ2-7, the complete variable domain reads EAGVAQSPRYKIIEKRQSVAFWCNPISGHATLYWYQQILGQGPKLLIQFQNNGVVDDSQLPKDRFSAERLKGVDSTLKIQPAKLEDSAVYLCASSLAGDSYYEQYFGPGTRLTVT.

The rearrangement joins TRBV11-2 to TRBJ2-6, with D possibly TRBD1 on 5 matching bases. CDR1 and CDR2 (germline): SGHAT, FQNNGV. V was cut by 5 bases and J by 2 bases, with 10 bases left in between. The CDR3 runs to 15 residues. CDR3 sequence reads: CASSSFRAGANVLTF. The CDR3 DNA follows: TGTGCCAGCAGCAGTTTCAGGGCTGGGGCCAACGTCCTGACTTTC.

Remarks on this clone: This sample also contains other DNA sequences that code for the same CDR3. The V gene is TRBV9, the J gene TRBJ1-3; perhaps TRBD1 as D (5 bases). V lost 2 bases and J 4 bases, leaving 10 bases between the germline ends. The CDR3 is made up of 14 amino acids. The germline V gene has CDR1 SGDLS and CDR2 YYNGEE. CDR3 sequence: CASSVGTLGNTIYF. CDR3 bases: TGTGCCAGCAGCGTCGGGACTCTCGGAAACACCATATATTTT. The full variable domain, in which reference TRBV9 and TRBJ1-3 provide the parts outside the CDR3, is DSGVTQTPKHLITATGQRVTLRCSPRSGDLSVYWYQQSLDQGLQFLIQYYNGEERAKGNILERFSAQQFPDLHSELNLSSLELGDSALYFCASSVGTLGNTIYFGEGSWLTVV.

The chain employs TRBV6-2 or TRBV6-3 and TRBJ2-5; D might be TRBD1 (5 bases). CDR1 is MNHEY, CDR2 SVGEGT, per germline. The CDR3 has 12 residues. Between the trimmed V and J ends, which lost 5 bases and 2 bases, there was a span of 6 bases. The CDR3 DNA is TGTGCCAGCAGTAACAGGCAAGAGACCCAGTACTTC. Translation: CASSNRQETQYF.

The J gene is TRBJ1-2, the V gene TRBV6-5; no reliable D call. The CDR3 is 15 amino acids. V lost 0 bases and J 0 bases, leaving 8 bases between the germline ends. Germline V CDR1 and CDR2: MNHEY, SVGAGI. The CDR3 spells CASSYSSGANYGYTF. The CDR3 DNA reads TGTGCCAGCAGTTACTCGAGCGGGGCTAACTATGGCTACACCTTC.

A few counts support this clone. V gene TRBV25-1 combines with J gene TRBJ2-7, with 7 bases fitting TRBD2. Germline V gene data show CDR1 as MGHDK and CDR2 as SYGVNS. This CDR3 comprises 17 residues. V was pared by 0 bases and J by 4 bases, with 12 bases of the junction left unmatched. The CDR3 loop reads CASSEYFTGGSGYEQYF. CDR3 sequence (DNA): TGTGCCAGCAGTGAATATTTCACTGGCGGGAGCGGTTACGAGCAGTACTTC.

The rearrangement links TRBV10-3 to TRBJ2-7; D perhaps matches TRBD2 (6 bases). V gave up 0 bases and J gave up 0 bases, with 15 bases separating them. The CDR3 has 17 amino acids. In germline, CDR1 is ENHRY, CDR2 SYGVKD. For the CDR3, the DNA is TGTGCCATCAGTGAGTCTTCGGGACTCAGGAGCTCCTACGAGCAGTACTTC. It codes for CAISESSGLRSSYEQYF.